The following is a T cell receptor (beta chain) sequence with its context. Antigen: not known. This specimen belongs to a study of OX40 agonist ivuxolimab in advanced cancers. Study overall: Every 2 weeks, patients got intravenous ivuxolimab at one of six dose levels (0.01-10 mg/kg). General study points: Averaging showed that CD8+ T cells had more expanded clones than CD4+ did. Low clonal expansion, among the lowest seen, marked partial responders at 0.1-3.0 mg/kg.

Some clones are missing from TCRdb's copy, which holds only in-frame ones; the method was immunoSEQ multiplex PCR. The data contain 70,000 or so clones, 85% to 90% of them singletons. Germline V gives CDR1 SGDLS, CDR2 YYNGEE. The CDR3 consists of 16 residues. Trimming took 4 bases from V and 2 from J, leaving 17 bases between them. Patients with a history of autoimmune disease or on systemic immunosuppression were excluded. The sample was CD4+ or CD8+ T cells sorted from blood, taken in a trial of the OX40 agonist ivuxolimab. V usage is TRBV9 and J usage is TRBJ2-3; D not resolved. The sequence was obtained from an adult with an advanced solid tumor such as melanoma, head and neck, liver or kidney cancer. CDR3 protein: CASSPRGLVYTDTQYF. CDR3 nucleotides: TGTGCCAGCAGCCCCCGTGGGCTGGTTTACACAGATACGCAGTATTTT.